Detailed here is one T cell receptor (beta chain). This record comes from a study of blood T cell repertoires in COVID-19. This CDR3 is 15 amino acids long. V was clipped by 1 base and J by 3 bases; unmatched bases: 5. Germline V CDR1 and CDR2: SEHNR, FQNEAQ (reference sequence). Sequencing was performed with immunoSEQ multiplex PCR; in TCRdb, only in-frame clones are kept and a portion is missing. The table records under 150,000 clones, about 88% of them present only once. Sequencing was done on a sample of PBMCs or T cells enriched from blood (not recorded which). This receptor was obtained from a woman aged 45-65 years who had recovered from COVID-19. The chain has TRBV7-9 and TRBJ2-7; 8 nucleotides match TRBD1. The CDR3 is CASSLGFGQGYEQYF. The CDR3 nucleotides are TGTGCCAGCAGCTTAGGATTCGGACAGGGCTACGAGCAGTACTTC.